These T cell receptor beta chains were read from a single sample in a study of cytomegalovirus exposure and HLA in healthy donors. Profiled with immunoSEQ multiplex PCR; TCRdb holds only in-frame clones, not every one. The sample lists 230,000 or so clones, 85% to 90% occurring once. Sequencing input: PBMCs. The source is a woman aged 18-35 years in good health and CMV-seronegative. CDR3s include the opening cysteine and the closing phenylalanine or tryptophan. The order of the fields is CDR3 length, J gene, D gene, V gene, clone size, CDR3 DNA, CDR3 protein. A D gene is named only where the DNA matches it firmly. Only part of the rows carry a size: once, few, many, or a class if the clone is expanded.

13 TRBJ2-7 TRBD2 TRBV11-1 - TGTGCCAGCAGCGTTAGCGGGGATTACGAGCAGTACTTC CASSVSGDYEQYF
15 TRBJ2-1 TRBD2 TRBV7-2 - TGTGCCAGCAGCAGGGCAGCTAGCGGGAGGAATGAGCAGTTCTTC CASSRAASGRNEQFF
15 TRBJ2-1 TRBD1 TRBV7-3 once TGTGCCAGCAGCACCCGACAGGGGGGTAGAAATGAGCAGTTCTTC CASSTRQGGRNEQFF
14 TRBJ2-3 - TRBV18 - TGTGCCAGCTCACCACCTAAGGGAGGAGATGCGCAGTATTTT CASSPPKGGDAQYF
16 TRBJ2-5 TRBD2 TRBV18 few TGTGCCAGCTCACCACGGCCCAGCGGGGGAGGAGAGACCCAGTACTTC CASSPRPSGGGETQYF
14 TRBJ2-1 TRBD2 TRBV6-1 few TGTGCCAGCAGTGGCCTAGCGGGAGGGGCTGAGCAGTTCTTC CASSGLAGGAEQFF
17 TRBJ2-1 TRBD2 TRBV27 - TGTGCCAGCAGTCTCACCTTTGCTAGCGGGAGCTTAATGGAGCAGTTCTTC CASSLTFASGSLMEQFF
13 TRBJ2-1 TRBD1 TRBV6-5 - TGTGCCAGCAGAAGACAGGGTTGGGTTGAGCAGTTCTTC CASRRQGWVEQFF
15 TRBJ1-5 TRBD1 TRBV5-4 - TGTGCCAGCAGCCCGGACAGGGGAATCAATCAGCCCCAGCATTTT CASSPDRGINQPQHF
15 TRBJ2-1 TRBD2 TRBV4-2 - TGTGCCAGCAGCCAAGAAGCGGGAACTCCCAATGAGCAGTTCTTC CASSQEAGTPNEQFF
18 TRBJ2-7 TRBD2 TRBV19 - TGTGCCAGTAGCCGGACCACCGGGACTAGCGGGGGTACCTACGAGCAGTACTTC CASSRTTGTSGGTYEQYF
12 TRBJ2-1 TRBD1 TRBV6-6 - TGTGCCAGCAGTTACACAGGGGGTGAGCAGTTCTTC CASSYTGGEQFF
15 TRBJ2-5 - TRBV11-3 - TGTGCCAGCAGCCCAGGGGCATCCTACCAAGAGACCCAGTACTTC CASSPGASYQETQYF
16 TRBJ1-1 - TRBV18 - TGTGCCAGCTCACCACCCCATGGGGGCGTGAACACTGAAGCTTTCTTT CASSPPHGGVNTEAFF
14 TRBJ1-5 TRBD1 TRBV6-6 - TGTGCCAGCACTAGGACAGGGCAGGAACAGCCCCAGCATTTT CASTRTGQEQPQHF
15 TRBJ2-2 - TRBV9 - TGTGCCAGCAGCGTAAAGCCCTCGAACACCGGGGAGCTGTTTTTT CASSVKPSNTGELFF
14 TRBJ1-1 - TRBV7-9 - TGTGCCAGCAGCTTTACCCCCCGGGACACTGAAGCTTTCTTT CASSFTPRDTEAFF
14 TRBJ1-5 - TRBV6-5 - TGTGCCAGCAGGCCTACAGGGCCCAATCAGCCCCAGCATTTT CASRPTGPNQPQHF
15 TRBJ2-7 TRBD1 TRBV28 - TGTGCCAGCAGGGACGGGACAGGGTACGCCTACGAGCAGTACTTC CASRDGTGYAYEQYF
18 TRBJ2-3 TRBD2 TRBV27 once TGTGCCAGCAGTTTATATCCTAGCGGGAGGTCTGGCACAGATACGCAGTATTTT CASSLYPSGRSGTDTQYF
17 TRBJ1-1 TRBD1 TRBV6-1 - TGTGCCAGCAGTGAACTCATTCGAAGACAGGGCACCACTGAAGCTTTCTTT CASSELIRRQGTTEAFF
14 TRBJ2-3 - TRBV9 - TGTGCCAGCAGCGTAGCGGGGAGCACAGATACGCAGTATTTT CASSVAGSTDTQYF
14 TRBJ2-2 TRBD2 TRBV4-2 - TGTGCCAGCAGTCTAGCGGGAGACACCGGGGAGCTGTTTTTT CASSLAGDTGELFF
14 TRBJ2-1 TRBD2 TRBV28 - TGTGCCAGCAGTCCTGTTGGGAGGGGCAATGAGCAGTTCTTC CASSPVGRGNEQFF
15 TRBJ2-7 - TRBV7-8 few TGTGCCAGCAGCTTAGTTGGTATGGGGAGCGACGAGCAGTACTTC CASSLVGMGSDEQYF
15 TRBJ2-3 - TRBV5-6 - TGTGCCAGCAGCCGCCTGCCAGTCAGCACAGATACGCAGTATTTT CASSRLPVSTDTQYF
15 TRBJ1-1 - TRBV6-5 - TGTGCCAGCAGATCGTCATCGGCGAGGGGGACTGAAGCTTTCTTT CASRSSSARGTEAFF
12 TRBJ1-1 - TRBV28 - TGTGCCAGCACTAACAGGGCCACTGAAGCTTTCTTT CASTNRATEAFF
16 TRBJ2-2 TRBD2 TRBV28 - TGTGCCAGCAGCGGACTAGCGGGAGTAGGGACCGGGGAGCTGTTTTTT CASSGLAGVGTGELFF
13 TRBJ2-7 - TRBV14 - TGTGCCAGCAGCCGACAGGTTTCCTACGAGCAGTACTTC CASSRQVSYEQYF
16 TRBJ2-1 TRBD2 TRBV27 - TGTGCCAGCAGTTTAACTAGCGGGATGGGCCTCAATGAGCAGTTCTTC CASSLTSGMGLNEQFF